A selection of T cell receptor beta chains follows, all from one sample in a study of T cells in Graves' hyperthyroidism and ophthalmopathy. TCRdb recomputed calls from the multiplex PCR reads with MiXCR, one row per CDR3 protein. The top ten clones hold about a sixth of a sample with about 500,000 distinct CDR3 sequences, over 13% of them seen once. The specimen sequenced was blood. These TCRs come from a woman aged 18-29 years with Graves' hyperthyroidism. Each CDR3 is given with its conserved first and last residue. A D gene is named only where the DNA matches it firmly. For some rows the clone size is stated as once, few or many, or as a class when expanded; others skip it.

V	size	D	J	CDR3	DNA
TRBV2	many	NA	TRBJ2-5	CASSGPRAGEETQYF	TGTGCCAGCAGTGGCCCTCGGGCGGGCGAAGAGACCCAGTACTTC
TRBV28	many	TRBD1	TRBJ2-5	CASSSLDRGLQETQYF	TGTGCCAGCAGTTCCCTGGACAGGGGACTCCAAGAGACCCAGTACTTC
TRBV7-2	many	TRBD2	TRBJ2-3	CASSLDRLAGITDTQYF	TGTGCCAGCAGCTTAGATCGGCTAGCGGGAATTACAGATACGCAGTATTTT
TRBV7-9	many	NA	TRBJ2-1	CASSIAPGPEQFF	TGTGCCAGCAGCATCGCGCCGGGGCCGGAGCAGTTCTTC
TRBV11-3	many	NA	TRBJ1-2	CASSLQGFGYTF	TGTGCCAGCAGCTTACAGGGATTTGGCTACACCTTC
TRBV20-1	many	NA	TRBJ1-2	CSASTGLAYGYTF	TGCAGTGCTAGCACAGGGCTTGCCTATGGCTACACCTTC
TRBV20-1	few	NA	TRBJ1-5	CSARIAENQPQHF	TGCAGTGCTAGAATTGCCGAAAATCAGCCCCAGCATTTT
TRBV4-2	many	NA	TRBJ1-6	CASSQDFGAGSNSPLHF	TGTGCCAGCAGCCAAGACTTTGGAGCAGGGAGTAATTCACCCCTCCACTTT
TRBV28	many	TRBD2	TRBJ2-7	CASKLAGTSYEQYF	TGTGCCAGCAAACTAGCGGGGACCTCCTACGAGCAGTACTTC
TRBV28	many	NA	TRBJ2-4	CASSKTGTNVAKNIQYF	TGTGCCAGCAGTAAAACCGGGACAAACGTAGCCAAAAACATTCAGTACTTC
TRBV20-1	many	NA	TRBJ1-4	CSASKWGNEKLFF	TGCAGTGCTAGCAAATGGGGTAATGAAAAACTGTTTTTT
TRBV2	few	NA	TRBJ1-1	CASSNRDAHSSAFF	TGTGCCAGCAGCAACCGGGACGCCCATAGCTCCGCTTTCTTT
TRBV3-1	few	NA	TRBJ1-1	CASRAQVNTEAFF	TGTGCCAGCAGGGCGCAGGTGAACACTGAAGCTTTCTTT
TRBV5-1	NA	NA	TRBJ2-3	CASSLYFFRSTDTQYF	TGCGCCAGCAGCTTGTATTTTTTTAGGAGCACAGATACGCAGTATTTT
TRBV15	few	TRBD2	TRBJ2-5	CATSRVRGRLAGEAETQYF	TGTGCCACCAGCAGAGTACGGGGGCGACTAGCGGGAGAGGCAGAGACCCAGTACTTC
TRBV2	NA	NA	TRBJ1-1	CASSEAGHTEAFF	TGTGCCAGCAGTGAAGCGGGACACACTGAAGCTTTCTTT
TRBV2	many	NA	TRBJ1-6	CASGTKGLSPLHF	TGTGCCAGTGGGACCAAAGGCTTGTCACCCCTCCACTTT
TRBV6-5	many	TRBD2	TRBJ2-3	CASSYSPGLALSRADTQYF	TGTGCCAGCAGTTACTCCCCGGGACTAGCGCTTAGTCGGGCAGATACGCAGTATTTT
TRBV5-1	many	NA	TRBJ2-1	CASSETLSSYNEQFF	TGCGCCAGCAGCGAGACCCTGAGCTCCTACAATGAGCAGTTCTTC
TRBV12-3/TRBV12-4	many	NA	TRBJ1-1	CASSLRTANTEAFF	TGTGCCAGCAGTTTACGGACGGCGAACACTGAAGCTTTCTTT
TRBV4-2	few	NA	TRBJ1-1	CASSQDPGVLEAFF	TGTGCCAGCAGCCAAGACCCCGGGGTCCTAGAAGCTTTCTTT
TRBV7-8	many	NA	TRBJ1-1	CASSLRDRGSTEAFF	TGTGCCAGCAGCTTACGGGACCGGGGGTCCACTGAAGCTTTCTTT
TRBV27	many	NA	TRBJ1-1	CASSYTLAGTEAFF	TGTGCCAGCAGTTATACCCTCGCGGGCACTGAAGCTTTCTTT
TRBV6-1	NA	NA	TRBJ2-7	CASSEGGGQDEQYF	TGTGCCAGCAGTGAGGGGGGGGGGCAGGACGAGCAGTACTTC
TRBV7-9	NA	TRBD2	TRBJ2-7	CASSTGSGRLEQYF	TGTGCCAGCAGCACCGGTAGCGGGAGACTCGAGCAGTACTTC
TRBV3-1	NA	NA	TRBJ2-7	CASSQYSGETYEQYF	TGTGCCAGCAGCCAATATAGTGGGGAGACCTACGAGCAGTACTTC
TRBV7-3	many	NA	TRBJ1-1	CASSSGTVNTEAFF	TGTGCCAGCAGCTCTGGGACGGTGAACACTGAAGCTTTCTTT
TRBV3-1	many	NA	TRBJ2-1	CASSGPSSYNEQFF	TGTGCCAGCAGCGGTCCCAGCTCCTACAATGAGCAGTTCTTC
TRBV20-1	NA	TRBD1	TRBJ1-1	CSAGQGGLNTEAFF	TGCAGTGCTGGACAGGGGGGTTTGAACACTGAAGCTTTCTTT
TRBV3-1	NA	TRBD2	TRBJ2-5	CASSSGRAGIFGTQYF	TGTGCCAGCAGTAGCGGGAGGGCCGGGATATTTGGGACCCAGTACTTC
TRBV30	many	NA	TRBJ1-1	CAWGTVNTEAFF	TGTGCCTGGGGGACCGTGAACACTGAAGCTTTCTTT
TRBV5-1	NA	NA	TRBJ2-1	CASSLENGGALYNEQFF	TGCGCCAGCAGCTTGGAAAATGGTGGGGCTCTCTACAATGAGCAGTTCTTC
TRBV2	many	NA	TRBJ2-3	CASGQFSTDTQYF	TGTGCCAGCGGACAGTTTAGCACAGATACGCAGTATTTT
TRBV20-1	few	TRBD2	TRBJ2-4	CSATRTRSFDIQYF	TGCAGTGCTACTAGGACTAGGAGTTTTGACATTCAGTACTTC
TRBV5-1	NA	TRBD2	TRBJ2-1	CASILTSGNNEQFF	TGCGCCAGCATTCTGACTAGCGGAAACAATGAGCAGTTCTTC
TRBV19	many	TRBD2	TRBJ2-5	CASSRPSSGTQETQYF	TGTGCCAGTAGCCGGCCTTCTAGCGGGACCCAAGAGACCCAGTACTTC
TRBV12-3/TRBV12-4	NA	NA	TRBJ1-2	CASHKNWHPYGYTF	TGTGCCAGCCATAAGAACTGGCACCCCTATGGCTACACCTTC
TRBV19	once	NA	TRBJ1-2	CASSMRGAGRYYGYTF	TGTGCCAGTAGTATGAGGGGCGCGGGCAGGTACTATGGCTACACCTTC
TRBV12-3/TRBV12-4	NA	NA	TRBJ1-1	CASSPQISTEAFF	TGTGCCAGCAGTCCTCAGATCAGCACTGAAGCTTTCTTT
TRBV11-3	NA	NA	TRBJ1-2	CASSSFRGYGYTF	TGTGCCAGCAGCTCGTTCAGGGGCTATGGCTACACCTTC
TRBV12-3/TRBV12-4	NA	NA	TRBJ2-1	CASSVFGSSYNEQFF	TGTGCCAGCAGTGTCTTTGGGAGCTCCTACAATGAGCAGTTCTTC